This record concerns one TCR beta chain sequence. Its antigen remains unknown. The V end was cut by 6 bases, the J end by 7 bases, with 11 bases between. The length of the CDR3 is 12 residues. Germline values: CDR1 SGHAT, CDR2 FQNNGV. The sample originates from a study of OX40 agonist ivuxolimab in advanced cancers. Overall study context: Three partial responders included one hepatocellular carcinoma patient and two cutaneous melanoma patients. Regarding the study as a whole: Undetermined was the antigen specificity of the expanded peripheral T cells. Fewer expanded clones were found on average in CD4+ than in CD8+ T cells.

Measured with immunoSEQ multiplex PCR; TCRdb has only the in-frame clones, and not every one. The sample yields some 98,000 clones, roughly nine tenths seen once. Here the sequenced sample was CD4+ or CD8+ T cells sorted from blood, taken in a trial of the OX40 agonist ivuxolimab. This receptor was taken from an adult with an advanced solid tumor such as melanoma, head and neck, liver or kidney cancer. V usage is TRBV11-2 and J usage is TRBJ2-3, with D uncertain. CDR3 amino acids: CASSSGWNTQYF. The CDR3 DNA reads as TGTGCCAGCAGTTCCGGGTGGAATACGCAGTATTTT.